This T cell receptor (beta chain) was documented in a study of Ad26.COV2.S vaccination and SARS-CoV-2 variants. Overall study: The vaccine Ad26.COV2.S was put into the muscle once, or twice with 56 days between.

The study's findings and limits: Possible underestimation of total T cell responses by the TCR breadth and depth analyses was noted.

Sample treatment: roughly 18 received Ad26.COV2.S at low or high dose, single or two shots; 5 received placebo; per-sample allocation not given. Sampling was done on day 63 after the first vaccine or placebo injection. An adult donor aged 18-55 years was enrolled in Boston. As to this clone: Its antigen is not identified.

Profiled with immunoSEQ multiplex PCR; TCRdb holds only in-frame clones, not every one. The repertoire holds just under 250,000 clones, with over 75% as singletons. CDR3 length: 13 residues. CDR1 SGHRS and CDR2 YFSETQ come from the germline V gene. Trimming took off 4 bases at V and 1 base at J, with 5 bases between the two ends. This chain links TRBV5-1 with TRBJ2-2, with D uncertain. Sequencing used peripheral blood, obtained in a trial of Ad26.COV2.S vaccine versus placebo. The receptor's source is a person between 18 and 65 years old who received the Ad26.COV2.S COVID-19 vaccine or a placebo. CDR3 loop: CASSQQNTGELFF. The CDR3 DNA reads TGCGCCAGCAGCCAACAGAACACCGGGGAGCTGTTTTTT.